Below, 20 T cell receptor beta chains from the same sample are listed, as sequenced in a study of T cells in narcolepsy. The protocol was immunoSEQ multiplex PCR, while the TCRdb copy is restricted to in-frame clones and leaves out a portion. This sample carries 20,000 to 25,000 clones, around 85% of them seen once, and the ten largest clones take 1.3%. The specimen sequenced was CD45RA- memory CD4+ T cells from PBMCs. These receptors all come from a human donor with narcolepsy.

This chain connects TRBV6-6 to TRBJ2-7; 7 positions agree with TRBD1. CDR3 length: 16 amino acids. Trimming took 6 bases from V and 5 from J; bases not matched to a gene: 16. Germline values: CDR1 MNHNY, CDR2 SVGAGI (reference sequence). Here the CDR3 DNA reads TGTGCCAGCAGATTACAGGGGCGCCAGGGTTCGGACGAGCAGTACTTC. Its protein product is CASRLQGRQGSDEQYF.

The chain joins TRBV5-1 to TRBJ1-3; possibly TRBD1 for D (5 bases). The germline gives CDR1 SGHRS, CDR2 YFSETQ. The CDR3 contains 14 residues. Trimming took 1 base from V and 4 from J, leaving 9 bases between them. CDR3: CASSLRGQGNTIYF. The CDR3 DNA is TGCGCCAGCAGCTTGAGGGGCCAAGGAAACACCATATATTTT.

This rearrangement joins TRBV2 to TRBJ2-5, with 7 bases matching TRBD1. The DNA matches TRBJ2-7 better at its end, which makes the J call doubtful. Germline V gene data show CDR1 as SNHLY and CDR2 as FYNNEI. The CDR3 runs 15 residues. The DNA of the CDR3 is TGTGCCAGCGGGTTTGCAGGGGGTAGTTACTACGAGCAGTACTTC. It translates to CASGFAGGSYYEQYF.

The chain joins TRBV6-6 to TRBJ2-7, with TRBD2 as a possible D gene (5 bases). The V gene lost 0 bases and the J gene lost 3 bases, with 9 bases spanning the gap. Germline CDR1 reads MNHNY; CDR2 reads SVGAGI (reference sequence). This CDR3 has 14 residues. CDR3 nucleotides: TGTGCCAGCAGTTACTCTCGGGGATACTACGAGCAGTACTTC. It is translated as CASSYSRGYYEQYF.

The chain couples TRBV9 to TRBJ2-7, with 8 bases that match TRBD1. The CDR3 runs 15 residues. Germline V gene sequence: CDR1 SGDLS, CDR2 YYNGEE. V lost 4 bases, J lost 0 bases, and 6 bases stayed unmatched. The CDR3 spells CASSPRDRSSYEQYF. CDR3 sequence (DNA): TGTGCCAGCAGCCCCCGGGACAGGTCCTCCTACGAGCAGTACTTC. The full variable domain, its missing parts supplied by reference TRBV9 and TRBJ2-7, is DSGVTQTPKHLITATGQRVTLRCSPRSGDLSVYWYQQSLDQGLQFLIQYYNGEERAKGNILERFSAQQFPDLHSELNLSSLELGDSALYFCASSPRDRSSYEQYFGPGTRLTVT.

The chain has TRBV5-4 and TRBJ2-6, with no clear D. Between the trimmed V and J ends, which lost 0 bases and 3 bases, there was a span of 13 bases. Germline assignment: CDR1 SGHNT and CDR2 YYREEE (reference sequence). The CDR3 runs 17 residues. The CDR3 DNA follows: TGTGCCAGCAGCTTGGCGAGATCCGGTATTGGGGCCAACGTCCTGACTTTC. As protein: CASSLARSGIGANVLTF.

The chain employs TRBV5-1 and TRBJ1-3; TRBD1 might be the D (5 bases). Germline-derived CDR1 and CDR2 are SGHRS and YFSETQ. The ends were cut back, 4 bases at V and 2 bases at J, with 10 bases in the middle. The CDR3 runs to 14 residues. The CDR3: CASSDSPAGNTIYF. DNA of the CDR3: TGCGCCAGCAGCGACAGCCCCGCTGGAAACACCATATATTTT. The variable domain in full, with the rest retrieved from reference TRBV5-1 and TRBJ1-3, is KAGVTQTPRYLIKTRGQQVTLSCSPISGHRSVSWYQQTPGQGLQFLFEYFSETQRNKGNFPGRFSGRQFSNSRSEMNVSTLELGDSALYLCASSDSPAGNTIYFGEGSWLTVV.

The rearrangement uses TRBV19 and TRBJ2-5, with 14 bases fitting TRBD2. CDR1 and CDR2 from the germline V gene are LNHDA and SQIVND (reference sequence). J gave up 9 bases and V 6 bases, and 9 bases lay outside the gene matches. The CDR3 runs 15 residues. CDR3 sequence: CASSRLAGGAVAQYF. Written as DNA, the CDR3 is TGTGCCAGTAGCCGACTAGCGGGGGGGGCCGTGGCCCAGTACTTC.

About this clone itself: Its ends do not fully match the called genes, so a read error is possible. V usage is TRBV29-1 and J usage is TRBJ2-5, with 10 bases aligning to TRBD1. Germline V gene lookup returns CDR1 SQVTM and CDR2 ANQGSEA. The CDR3 consists of 19 residues. CDR3 bases: TGCAGCGTCGAAGAGGACAGGGGGATCTGGTCGTGGTCCCGGGAGACCCAGTACTTC. Translated, it gives CSVEEDRGIWSWSRETQYF.

The chain links TRBV5-6 to TRBJ2-1; 9 bases agree with TRBD1. After removal of 2 bases from V and 8 bases from J, the junction contained 11 bases not matched to a gene. The CDR3 is 16 residues long. The germline gives CDR1 SGHDT, CDR2 YYEEEE. This CDR3 reads CASSFLGTGLSDEQFF. The CDR3 region has the DNA TGTGCCAGCAGCTTCCTCGGGACAGGGTTATCGGATGAGCAGTTCTTC. Based on the CDR3 plus reference TRBV5-6 and TRBJ2-1, the full variable domain is DAGVTQSPTHLIKTRGQQVTLRCSPKSGHDTVSWYQQALGQGPQFIFQYYEEEERQRGNFPDRFSGHQFPNYSSELNVNALLLGDSALYLCASSFLGTGLSDEQFFGPGTRLTVL.

V usage is TRBV28 and J usage is TRBJ1-2; D is uncertain. V shed 9 bases and J shed 2 bases, with 7 bases lying between them. The length of the CDR3 is 11 residues. In germline, CDR1 is MDHEN, CDR2 SYDVKM. The CDR3 sequence is CASGGNYGYTF. CDR3 in DNA: TGTGCCAGTGGAGGAAACTATGGCTACACCTTC.

With regard to this clone: At one end, the junction sequence differs from germline, possibly due to a read error. V gene TRBV13 combines with J gene TRBJ1-1, with D possibly TRBD1 on 5 matching bases. The length of the CDR3 is 12 residues. Germline V gene lookup returns CDR1 PRHDT and CDR2 FYEKMQ (reference sequence). CDR3 residues: CASSLAKDNPDF. The CDR3 bases are TGTGCCAGCAGCCTAGCGAAGGACAATCCCGACTTT.

The V and J genes are TRBV5-6 and TRBJ2-7; 7 nucleotides agree with TRBD1. CDR1 SGHDT and CDR2 YYEEEE come from the germline V gene. V lost 4 bases and J lost 6; bases outside the gene matches: 13. CDR3 length equals 15 residues. The CDR3 sequence is CASSRTWTGLGEQYF. The CDR3 DNA reads TGTGCCAGCAGCCGCACTTGGACAGGCCTGGGCGAGCAGTACTTC.

The chain carries TRBV14 and TRBJ2-1, with 13 nucleotides matching TRBD2. Germline V CDR1 and CDR2: SGHDN, FVKESK. CDR3 size: 15 residues. V lost 1 base to trimming and J lost 12 bases; unmatched junction nucleotides: 6. For the CDR3, the DNA is TGTGCCAGCAGCCAAGTACTAGCGGGAGGGACCAGGCAGTTCTTC. Residues: CASSQVLAGGTRQFF.

CDR3 sequence reads: CASSFQGSISYEQYF. The CDR3 DNA reads TGTGCCAGCAGTTTCCAGGGGTCCATCTCCTACGAGCAGTACTTC. The chain joins TRBV6-5 to TRBJ2-7; D perhaps matches TRBD1 (6 bases). Trimming took 4 bases from V and 0 from J, leaving 13 bases between them. CDR3 size: 15 residues. Germline values: CDR1 MNHEY, CDR2 SVGAGI.

This clone was observed a handful of times. The rearrangement uses TRBV18 and TRBJ1-3, with TRBD1 matching 7 bases. Looked up from germline, CDR1 is KGHSH and CDR2 is LQKENI. The CDR3 runs to 16 residues. After removal of 6 bases from V and 0 bases from J, the junction contained 8 bases not matched to a gene. The CDR3 DNA is TGTGCCAGCTCCCCTGACAGGGTTGTCTCTGGAAACACCATATATTTT. Translated, it gives CASSPDRVVSGNTIYF.

This clone was seen a single time. The rearrangement joins TRBV9 to TRBJ1-1; D perhaps matches TRBD1 (5 bases). Germline V gene data show CDR1 as SGDLS and CDR2 as YYNGEE. The CDR3 consists of 13 residues. The V end lost 1 base, the J end lost 4 bases, and 8 bases lay between the germline ends. CDR3 sequence: CASSVQQGTEAFF. CDR3 nucleotides: TGTGCCAGCAGCGTACAGCAGGGCACTGAAGCTTTCTTT.

The chain uses TRBV27 and TRBJ2-5; 7 bases are shared with TRBD1. Germline values: CDR1 MNHEY, CDR2 SMNVEV (reference sequence). CDR3 length equals 17 residues. The trim removed 4 bases at V and 5 bases at J, leaving 16 bases unmatched. The CDR3 region is CASSSNLGGGRLETQYF. In DNA, the CDR3 is TGTGCCAGCAGTTCAAATCTAGGGGGCGGTAGGTTGGAGACCCAGTACTTC.

The CDR3, as DNA: TGTGCCACTAGGGGAGACAATGAGCAGTTCTTC. Protein product: CATRGDNEQFF. The chain employs TRBV19 and TRBJ2-1; the D call may be TRBD1 or TRBD2 (5 bases each). This CDR3 is 11 amino acids long. The V and J ends lost 10 bases and 5 bases respectively, with 9 bases between them. Germline CDR1 reads LNHDA; CDR2 reads SQIVND (reference sequence).

The chain employs TRBV11-3 and TRBJ2-2; D may be TRBD2 (5 bases). Trimming pared 9 bases from V and 5 bases from J, leaving 19 bases between. The CDR3 runs to 15 residues. Germline values: CDR1 SGHNT, CDR2 YENEEA. For the CDR3, the DNA is TGTGCCAGTAAAAGGCGGGCTGACTCGACCGGGGAGCTGTTTTTT. Residues: CASKRRADSTGELFF.